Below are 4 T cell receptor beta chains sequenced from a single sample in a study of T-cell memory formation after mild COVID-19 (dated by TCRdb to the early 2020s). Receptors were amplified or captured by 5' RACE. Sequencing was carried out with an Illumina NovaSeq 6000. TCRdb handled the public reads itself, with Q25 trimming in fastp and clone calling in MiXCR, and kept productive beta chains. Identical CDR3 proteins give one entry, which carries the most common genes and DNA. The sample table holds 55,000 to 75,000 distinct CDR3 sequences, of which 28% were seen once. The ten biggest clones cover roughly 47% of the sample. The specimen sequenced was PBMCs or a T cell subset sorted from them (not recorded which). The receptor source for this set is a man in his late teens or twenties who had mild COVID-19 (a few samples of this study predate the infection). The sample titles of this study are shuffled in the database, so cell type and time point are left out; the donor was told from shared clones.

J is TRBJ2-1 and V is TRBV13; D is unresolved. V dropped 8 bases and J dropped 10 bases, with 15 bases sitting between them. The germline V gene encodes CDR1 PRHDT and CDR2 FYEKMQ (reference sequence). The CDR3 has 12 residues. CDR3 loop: CASFLGASEQFF. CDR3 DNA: TGTGCCAGCTTCCTCGGAGCGTCCGAGCAGTTCTTC.

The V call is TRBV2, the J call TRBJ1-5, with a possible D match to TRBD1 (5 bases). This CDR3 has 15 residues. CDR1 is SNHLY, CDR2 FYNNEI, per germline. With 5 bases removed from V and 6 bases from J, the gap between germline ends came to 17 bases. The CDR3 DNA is TGTGCCAGCAGTATTGGGGCCATGGGGGGTCAGCCCCAGCATTTT. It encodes CASSIGAMGGQPQHF.

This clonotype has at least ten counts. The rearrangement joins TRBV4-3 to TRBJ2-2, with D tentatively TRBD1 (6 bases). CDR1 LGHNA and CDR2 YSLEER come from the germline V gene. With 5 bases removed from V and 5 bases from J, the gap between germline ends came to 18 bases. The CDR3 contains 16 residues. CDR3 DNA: TGCGCCAGCAGCGACCGACAGGTTCGCGGTACCGGGGAGCTGTTTTTT. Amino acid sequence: CASSDRQVRGTGELFF.

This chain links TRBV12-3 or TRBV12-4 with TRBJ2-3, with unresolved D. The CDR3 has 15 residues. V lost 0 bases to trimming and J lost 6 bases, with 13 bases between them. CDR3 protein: CASSLAGFPPDTQYF. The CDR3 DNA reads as TGTGCCAGCAGTTTAGCGGGATTCCCTCCTGATACGCAGTATTTT.